This TCR beta chain stems from a study of blood T cell repertoires in COVID-19. Overall study: The United States, Italy and Spain provided the acute and convalescent COVID-19 samples. The cDNA or gDNA used as material had been derived from T cells, B-cell-depleted T cells, or PBMCs.

In the authors' workflow: The assay estimated nucleated cells by amplifying reference gene primers. Sequenced by immunoSEQ multiplex PCR; TCRdb stores in-frame clones only, minus some. For V, J and clone size, that table is used; D and trimming come from the DNA. The data hold 150,000 to 200,000 clones, with around 90% observed a single time. This CDR3 region has 17 residues. Per the germline V gene, CDR1 is SGDLS and CDR2 is YYNGEE. V lost 3 bases to trimming and J lost 7 bases; unmatched junction nucleotides: 13. This chain connects TRBV9 to TRBJ2-1, with TRBD2 matching over 10 bases. What was sequenced was peripheral blood. This receptor was obtained from a man between 18 and 35 years old with acute or convalescent COVID-19. The CDR3 bases are TGTGCCAGCAGCGCACGGACTAGCGGAATGATTGGTAATGAGCAGTTCTTC. The encoded protein is CASSARTSGMIGNEQFF.